This T cell receptor (beta chain) was documented in a study of T cell responses to AZD1222 COVID-19 vaccine. Method: immunoSEQ multiplex PCR; TCRdb's copy keeps in-frame clones and lacks some. The table lists more than 150,000 clones, 75% to 90% of them singletons. The ends were cut back, 7 bases at V and 5 bases at J, with 17 bases in the middle. CDR3 length: 14 residues. Germline V lookup: CDR1 SNHLY, CDR2 FYNNEI. The sequence was obtained from an adult who had recovered from COVID-19. This chain connects TRBV2 to TRBJ1-1, with D uncertain. This specimen consisted of peripheral blood, obtained after recovery from COVID-19. CDR3 bases: TGTGCCAGCATCGCTTCGACATCGTTAACTGAAGCTTTCTTT. It encodes CASIASTSLTEAFF.